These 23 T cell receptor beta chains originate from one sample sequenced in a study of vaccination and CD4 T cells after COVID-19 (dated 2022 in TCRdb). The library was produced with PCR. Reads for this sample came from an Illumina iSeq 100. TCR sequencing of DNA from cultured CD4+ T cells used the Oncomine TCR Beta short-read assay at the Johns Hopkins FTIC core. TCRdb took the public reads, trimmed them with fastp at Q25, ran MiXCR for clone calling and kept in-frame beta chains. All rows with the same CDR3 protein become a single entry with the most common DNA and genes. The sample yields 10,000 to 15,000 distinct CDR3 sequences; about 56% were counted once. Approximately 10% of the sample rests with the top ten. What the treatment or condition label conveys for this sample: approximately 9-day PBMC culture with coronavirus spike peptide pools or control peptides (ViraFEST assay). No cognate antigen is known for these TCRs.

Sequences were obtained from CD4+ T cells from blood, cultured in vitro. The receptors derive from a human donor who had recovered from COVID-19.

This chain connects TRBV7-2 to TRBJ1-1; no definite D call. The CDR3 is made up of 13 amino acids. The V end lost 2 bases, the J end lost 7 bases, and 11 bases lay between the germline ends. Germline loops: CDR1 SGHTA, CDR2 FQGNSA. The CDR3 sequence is CASSLTGNGEAFF. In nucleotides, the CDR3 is TGTGCCAGCAGCTTAACCGGGAATGGTGAAGCTTTCTTT.

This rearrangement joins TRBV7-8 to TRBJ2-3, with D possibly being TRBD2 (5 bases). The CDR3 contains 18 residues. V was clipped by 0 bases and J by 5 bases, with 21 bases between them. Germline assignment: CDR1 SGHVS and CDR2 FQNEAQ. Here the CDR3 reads CASSLASRAALGRDTQYF. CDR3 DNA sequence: TGTGCCAGCAGCTTAGCAAGTCGAGCAGCCCTAGGGAGAGATACGCAGTATTTT. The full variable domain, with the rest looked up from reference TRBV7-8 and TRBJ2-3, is GAGVSQSPRYKVAKRGQDVALRCDPISGHVSLFWYQQALGQGPEFLTYFQNEAQLDKSGLPSDRFFAERPEGSVSTLKIQRTQQEDSAVYLCASSLASRAALGRDTQYFGPGTRLTVL.

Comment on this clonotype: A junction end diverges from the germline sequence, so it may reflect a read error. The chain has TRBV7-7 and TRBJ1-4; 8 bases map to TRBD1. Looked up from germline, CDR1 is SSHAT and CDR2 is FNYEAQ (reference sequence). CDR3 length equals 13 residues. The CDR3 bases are TGTGCTAGCAGCCCCGGGACAGGACGAAAACTGTTTTTT. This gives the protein CASSPGTGRKLFF.

This CDR3 is CASTAQGATEAFF. The DNA for the CDR3 is TGTGCCAGCACTGCACAGGGTGCCACTGAAGCTTTCTTT. The chain combines TRBV6-1 with TRBJ1-1, with D tentatively TRBD1 (6 bases). The CDR3 has 13 residues. CDR1 is MNHNS, CDR2 SASEGT, per germline. Trimming cost V 7 bases and J 4 bases, with 13 bases left between them.

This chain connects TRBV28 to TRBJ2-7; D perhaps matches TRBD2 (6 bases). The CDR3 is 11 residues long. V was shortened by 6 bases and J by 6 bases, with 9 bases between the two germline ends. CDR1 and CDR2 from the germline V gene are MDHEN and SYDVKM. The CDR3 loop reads CASSTEGEQYF. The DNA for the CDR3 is TGTGCCAGCAGCACGGAGGGCGAGCAGTACTTC.

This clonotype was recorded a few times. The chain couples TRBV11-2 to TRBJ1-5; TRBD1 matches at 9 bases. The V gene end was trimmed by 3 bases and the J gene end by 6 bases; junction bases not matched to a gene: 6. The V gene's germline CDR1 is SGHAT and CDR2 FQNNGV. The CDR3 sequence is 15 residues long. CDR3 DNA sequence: TGTGCCAGCAGCTTGGGACAGGGAGTGGGTCAGCCCCAGCATTTT. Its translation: CASSLGQGVGQPQHF.

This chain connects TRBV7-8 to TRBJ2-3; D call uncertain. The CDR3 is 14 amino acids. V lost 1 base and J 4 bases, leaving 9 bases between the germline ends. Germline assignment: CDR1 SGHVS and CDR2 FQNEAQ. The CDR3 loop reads CASSLGLAPDTQYF. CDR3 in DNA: TGTGCCAGCAGCTTAGGTCTCGCCCCAGATACGCAGTATTTT.

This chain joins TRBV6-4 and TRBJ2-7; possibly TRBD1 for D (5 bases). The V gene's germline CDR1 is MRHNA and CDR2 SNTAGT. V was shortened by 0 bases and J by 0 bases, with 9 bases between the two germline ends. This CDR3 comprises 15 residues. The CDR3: CASSDSYRSSYEQYF. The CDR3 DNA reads TGTGCCAGCAGTGACTCTTACAGGAGCTCCTACGAGCAGTACTTC.

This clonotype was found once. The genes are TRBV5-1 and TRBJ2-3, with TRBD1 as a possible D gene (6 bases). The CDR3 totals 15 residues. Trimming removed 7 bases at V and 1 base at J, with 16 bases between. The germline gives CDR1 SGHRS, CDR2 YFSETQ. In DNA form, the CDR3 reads TGCGCCAGCTCAGGGGCGGAATGGGGCACAGATACGCAGTATTTT. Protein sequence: CASSGAEWGTDTQYF.

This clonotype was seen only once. CDR3 in amino acids: CASSLKGQVAGGTQYF. CDR3 DNA sequence: TGCGCCAGCAGCCTAAAAGGACAGGTGGCAGGGGGTACGCAGTATTTT. V gene TRBV5-1 combines with J gene TRBJ2-3; the match to TRBD1 covers 7 bases. This CDR3 region has 16 residues. Trimming cost V 4 bases and J 8 bases; bases outside gene matches: 16. Germline CDR1 SGHRS, CDR2 YFSETQ.

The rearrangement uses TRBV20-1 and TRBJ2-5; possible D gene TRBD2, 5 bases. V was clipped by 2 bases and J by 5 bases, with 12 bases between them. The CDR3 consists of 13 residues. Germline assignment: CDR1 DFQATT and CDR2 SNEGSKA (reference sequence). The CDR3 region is CSARRTQAETQYF. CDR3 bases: TGCAGTGCTAGACGGACTCAGGCGGAGACCCAGTACTTC.

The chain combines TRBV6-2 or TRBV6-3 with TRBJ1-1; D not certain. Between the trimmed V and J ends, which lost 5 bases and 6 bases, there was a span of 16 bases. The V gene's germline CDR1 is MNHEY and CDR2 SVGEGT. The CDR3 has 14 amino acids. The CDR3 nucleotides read TGTGCCAGCAGTAAAAGGACCAAAGGCGCTGAAGCTTTCTTT. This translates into CASSKRTKGAEAFF.

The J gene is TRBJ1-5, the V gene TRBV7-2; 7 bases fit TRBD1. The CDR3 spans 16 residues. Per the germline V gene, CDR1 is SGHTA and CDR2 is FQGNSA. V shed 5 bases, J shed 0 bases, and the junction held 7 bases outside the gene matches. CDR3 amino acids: CASSNYRGNSNQPQHF. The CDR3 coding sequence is TGTGCCAGCAGCAACTACAGGGGAAATAGCAATCAGCCCCAGCATTTT.

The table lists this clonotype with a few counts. This CDR3 is CASRQGGGYTF. In DNA, the CDR3 is TGTGCCAGTAGACAGGGAGGCGGCTACACCTTC. J is TRBJ1-2 and V is TRBV2; TRBD1 matches at 7 bases. CDR1 is SNHLY and CDR2 is FYNNEI in the germline V gene. The CDR3 has 11 residues. V lost 9 bases to trimming and J lost 8 bases; unmatched junction nucleotides: 6.

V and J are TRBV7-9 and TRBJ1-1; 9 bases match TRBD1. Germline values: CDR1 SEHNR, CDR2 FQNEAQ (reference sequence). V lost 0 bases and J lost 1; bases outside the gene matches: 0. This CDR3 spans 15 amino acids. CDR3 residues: CASSLATGGNTEAFF. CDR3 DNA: TGTGCCAGCAGCTTAGCGACAGGGGGGAACACTGAAGCTTTCTTT.

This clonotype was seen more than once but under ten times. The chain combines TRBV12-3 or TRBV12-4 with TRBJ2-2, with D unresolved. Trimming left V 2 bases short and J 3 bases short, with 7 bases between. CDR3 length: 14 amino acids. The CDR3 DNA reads TGTGCCAGCAGTTTAACAGAATACACCGGGGAGCTGTTTTTT. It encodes CASSLTEYTGELFF.

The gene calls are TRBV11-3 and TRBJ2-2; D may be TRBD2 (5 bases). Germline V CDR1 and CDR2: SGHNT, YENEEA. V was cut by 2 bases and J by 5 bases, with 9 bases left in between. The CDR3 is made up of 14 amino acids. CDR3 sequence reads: CASSLLAVTGELFF. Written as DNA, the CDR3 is TGTGCCAGCAGCTTACTAGCCGTGACCGGGGAGCTGTTTTTT. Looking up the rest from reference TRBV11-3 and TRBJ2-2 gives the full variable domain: EAGVVQSPRYKIIEKKQPVAFWCNPISGHNTLYWYLQNLGQGPELLIRYENEEAVDDSQLPKDRFSAERLKGVDSTLKIQPAELGDSAVYLCASSLLAVTGELFFGEGSRLTVL.

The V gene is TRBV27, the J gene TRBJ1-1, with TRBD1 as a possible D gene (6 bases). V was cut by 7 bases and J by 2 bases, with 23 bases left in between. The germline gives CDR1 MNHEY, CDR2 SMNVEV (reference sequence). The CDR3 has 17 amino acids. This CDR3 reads CASTQASRGILNTEAFF. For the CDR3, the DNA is TGTGCCAGCACCCAGGCGAGTAGGGGGATTTTAAACACTGAAGCTTTCTTT.

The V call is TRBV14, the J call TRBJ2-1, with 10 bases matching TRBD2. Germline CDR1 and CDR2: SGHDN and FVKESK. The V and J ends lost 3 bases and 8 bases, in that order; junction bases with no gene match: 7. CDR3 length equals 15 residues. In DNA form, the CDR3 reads TGTGCCAGCAGCCAGAGAGCGGGAGGGCCCCATGAGCAGTTCTTC. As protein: CASSQRAGGPHEQFF.

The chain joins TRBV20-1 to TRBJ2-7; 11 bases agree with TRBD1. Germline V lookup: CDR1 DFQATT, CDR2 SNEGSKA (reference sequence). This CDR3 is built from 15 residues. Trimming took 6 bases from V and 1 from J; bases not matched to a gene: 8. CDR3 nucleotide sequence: TGCAGTGCCAGCGTAGGGACAGGGGGATCCTACGAGCAGTACTTC. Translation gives CSASVGTGGSYEQYF.

CDR3 sequence (DNA): TGTGCCAGCAACGTGAACACTGAAGCTTTCTTT. Translation gives CASNVNTEAFF. The genes are TRBV2 and TRBJ1-1, with unresolved D. The V gene's germline CDR1 is SNHLY and CDR2 FYNNEI. The CDR3 is 11 residues long. With 7 bases removed from V and 0 bases from J, the gap between germline ends came to 3 bases. Using reference TRBV2 and TRBJ1-1 for the parts outside the CDR3, the full variable domain is EPEVTQTPSHQVTQMGQEVILRCVPISNHLYFYWYRQILGQKVEFLVSFYNNEISEKSEIFDDQFSVERPDGSNFTLKIRSTKLEDSAMYFCASNVNTEAFFGQGTRLTVV.

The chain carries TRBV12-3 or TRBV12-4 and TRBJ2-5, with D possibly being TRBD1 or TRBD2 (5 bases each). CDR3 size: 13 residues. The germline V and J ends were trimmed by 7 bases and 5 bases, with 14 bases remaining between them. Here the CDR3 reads CASNGAVWETQYF. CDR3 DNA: TGTGCCAGCAACGGGGCGGTTTGGGAGACCCAGTACTTC.

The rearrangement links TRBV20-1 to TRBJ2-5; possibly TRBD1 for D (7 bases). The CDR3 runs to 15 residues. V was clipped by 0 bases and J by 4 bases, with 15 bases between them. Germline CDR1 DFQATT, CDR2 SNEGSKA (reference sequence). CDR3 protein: CSARDPRGVRETQYF. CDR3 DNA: TGCAGTGCTAGAGATCCCAGGGGGGTGCGAGAGACCCAGTACTTC.